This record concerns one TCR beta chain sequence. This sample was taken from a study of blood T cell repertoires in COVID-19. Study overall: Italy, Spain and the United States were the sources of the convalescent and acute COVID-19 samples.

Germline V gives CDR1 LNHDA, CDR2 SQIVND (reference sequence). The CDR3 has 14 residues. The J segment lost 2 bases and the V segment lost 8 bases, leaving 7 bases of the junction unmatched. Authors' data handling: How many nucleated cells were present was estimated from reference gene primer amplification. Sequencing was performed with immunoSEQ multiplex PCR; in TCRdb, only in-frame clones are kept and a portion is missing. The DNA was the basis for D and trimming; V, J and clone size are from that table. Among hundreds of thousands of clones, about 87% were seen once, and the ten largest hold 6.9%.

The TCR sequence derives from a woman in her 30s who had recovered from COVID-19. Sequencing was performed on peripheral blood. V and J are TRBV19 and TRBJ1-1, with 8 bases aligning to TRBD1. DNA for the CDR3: TGTGCCAGTGGGAATGGACAGGGAAACACTGAAGCTTTCTTT. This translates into CASGNGQGNTEAFF. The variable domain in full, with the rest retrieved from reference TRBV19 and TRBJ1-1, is DGGITQSPKYLFRKEGQNVTLSCEQNLNHDAMYWYRQDPGQGLRLIYYSQIVNDFQKGDIAEGYSVSREKKESFPLTVTSAQKNPTAFYLCASGNGQGNTEAFFGQGTRLTVV.